Detailed here is one T cell receptor beta chain. There is no known antigen for this receptor. No clone much larger than this one lies a single base away; base qualities are absent. The CDR3 regions of human TCRbeta chains were analyzed by immunosequencing. Regarding the original processing steps: Repertoire TCRs were matched against a reference library of SARS-CoV-2-specific TCRs generated with the MIRA antigen-specificity platform. Breadth meant the fraction of unique TCRs that were SARS-CoV-2-associated, whereas depth meant the fraction of total T cells that were SARS-CoV-2-associated. Each spike-specific TCR was assigned to its reactive spike region and to a CD4 or CD8 class using the MIRA data. Log10-transformed breadth and depth values were compared by one-way ANOVA with Sidak's multiple comparisons tests. TCRdb holds this immuneACCESS table with in-frame rearrangements only. Some clones are missing; in checked studies, unresolved V genes explain under half, and the rest has no known cause. V and J calls and clone size follow that table, whereas D and trimming were derived from the DNA. The sample contains 150,000 to 200,000 clones, under 95% of them found a single time. Around 1.5% of the sample is in the top ten clones.

V was cut back by 0 bases and J by 4 bases, leaving a gap of 7 bases between them. The germline V gene provides CDR1 MNHEY and CDR2 SVGEGT. The CDR3 runs 14 amino acids, cysteine and phenylalanine included. Only the CDR3 portion is preserved as DNA: 42 bases, with reading frame beginning at the first base. The record originates from a study of T cell responses to AZD1222 COVID-19 vaccine (dated by TCRdb to about 2021). Context from the whole study: Because spike-specific TCR depth and breadth did not differ between the two schedules, AZD1222 recipients who got a second dose at roughly 4 weeks were pooled with those who got a second dose at roughly 12 weeks. TCR sequencing was performed for roughly 240 trial participants, of whom approximately 200 were given two doses of AZD1222 and some 26 were given two doses of MenACWY control vaccine. Trial participants were enrolled by age into subgroups of 18-55, 56-69 and 70-plus years, and around 150, 28 and 57 TCR-sequenced participants, respectively, were included in these subgroups. General conclusions and limits of the study: After two AZD1222 doses, spike-specific TCR breadth and depth were significantly higher than at day 0 and than in MenACWY recipients. Reportedly, almost half of the unique spike-specific TCRs recognized epitopes lying outside the regions that are mutated in the B.1.351 and B.1.1.7 variants. The vaccine-associated CD4 TCRs covered the entire spike protein, and the dominant responses fell in regions 160-218 and 743-854. Conclusions about previously exposed vaccinees were limited because only six AZD1222 recipients were SARS-CoV-2 seropositive at baseline. Participants were mostly white British and included more females than males, and it was suggested by the authors that clonal diversity may have been underestimated. No day 14 peak-response samples were available, so repertoires were characterized only after the peak T cell response. In the small 56-69-year group, the increase in depth fell short of significance, most likely because of low power.

Interpreted using the paper, the time point label stands for: baseline before first vaccination. The vaccinee samples were drawn from two UK trials, COV001 and COV002, one of which was a single-blind randomized controlled phase 2/3 trial testing AZD1222 (ChAdOx1 nCoV-19) in healthy adults. Trial participant PBMC samples were collected at day 0 and day 28 after the second dose for TCRbeta chain sequencing. Source: peripheral blood, taken on day 0 of AZD1222 vaccination. The rearrangement combines TRBV6-2 or TRBV6-3 with TRBJ1-5; no confident D gene assignment can be made. The sequence was collected from an adult in good health. The DNA sequence is TGTGCCAGCAGTTACTCGAATTTAAATCAGCCCCAGCATTTT. Translation gives CASSYSNLNQPQHF.